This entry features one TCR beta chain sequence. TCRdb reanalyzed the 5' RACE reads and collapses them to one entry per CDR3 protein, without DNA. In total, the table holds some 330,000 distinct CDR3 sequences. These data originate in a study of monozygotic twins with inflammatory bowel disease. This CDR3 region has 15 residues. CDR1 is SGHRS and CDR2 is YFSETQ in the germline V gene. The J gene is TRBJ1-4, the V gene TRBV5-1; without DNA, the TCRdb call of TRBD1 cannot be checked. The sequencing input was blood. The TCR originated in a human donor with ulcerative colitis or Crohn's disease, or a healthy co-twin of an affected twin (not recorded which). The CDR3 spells CASSFSGTGPEKLFF.